This TCR beta chain came from a study of tumour-infiltrating T cells in Burkitt lymphoma. General study points: Several public clonotypes were shared across many Burkitt lymphoma patients.

Within the sample, this clone is large. Its antigen is currently unknown. The CDR3 sequence is 14 residues long. Germline CDR1 is GTSNPN and CDR2 is SVGIG (reference sequence). Trimming at V came to 2 bases and at J to 11 bases, leaving 14 bases not matched to a gene. Profiling relied on immunoSEQ multiplex PCR, and the TCRdb table lists in-frame clones only, not all of them. The sample contains about 2,100 clones, over 13% of which appear only once. The source of this sequence is a human donor with relapsed Burkitt lymphoma. The chain joins TRBV30 to TRBJ1-1; 7 bases line up with TRBD1. Sequenced: tumor tissue from a relapse. CDR3 protein: CAWSLVALQGWAFF. The CDR3 nucleotides are TGTGCCTGGAGTCTAGTCGCCTTACAGGGGTGGGCTTTCTTT.